This T cell receptor beta chain emerged from a study of shared clonotypes between healthy human individuals. Terminally differentiated effector memory CD45RA+ cells were excluded by CCR7 positive selection of CD45RO-negative cells. Some clones are missing from TCRdb's copy, which holds only in-frame ones; the method was immunoSEQ multiplex PCR. The profile shows about 680,000 clones, about 90% of them singletons. What was sequenced was naive CD8+ T cells sorted from blood. This receptor was identified in a man aged 25-45 years in good health.

The CDR3 here is CASSLGTGVREQYF. The CDR3 DNA sequence: TGTGCCAGCAGTCTCGGGACAGGGGTAAGAGAGCAGTACTTC. The chain is built from TRBV28 and TRBJ2-7; 10 bases fit TRBD1. Germline assignment: CDR1 MDHEN and CDR2 SYDVKM. This CDR3 comprises 14 residues. V trimming: 5 bases; J trimming: 7 bases; junction bases outside the gene matches: 8.